A single sample is the source of the 29 T cell receptor beta chains below, sequenced in a study of OX40 agonist ivuxolimab in advanced cancers. The data were produced by immunoSEQ multiplex PCR, yet TCRdb's version contains in-frame clones alone and is incomplete. Found here are roughly 90,000 clones, approximately 85% of them singletons; the top ten hold around 0.2%. This specimen consisted of CD4+ or CD8+ T cells sorted from blood, obtained in a trial of the OX40 agonist ivuxolimab. Receptor source: an adult with an advanced solid tumor such as melanoma, head and neck, liver or kidney cancer.

The J gene is TRBJ2-7, the V gene TRBV6-6; unclear D gene. CDR1 and CDR2 (germline): MNHNY, SVGAGI (reference sequence). Trimming removed 10 bases from V and 7 bases from J, with 26 bases in between. The CDR3 length is 15 residues. The CDR3 DNA is TGTGCCACTGTCGATACCTCTACTTCCCTTTTGGAGCAGTACGTC. Translation gives CATVDTSTSLLEQYV.

This clone was recorded only once. This chain links TRBV6-1 with TRBJ2-2; maybe TRBD2 (5 bases). CDR1 MNHNS and CDR2 SASEGT come from the germline V gene. Deletions cut 6 bases from V and 4 bases from J, with 12 bases between. The CDR3 length is 14 residues. The CDR3 spells CASRLSGSTGELFF. The CDR3 coding sequence is TGTGCCAGCAGATTGTCGGGGTCCACCGGGGAGCTGTTTTTT.

CDR3 nucleotides: TGTGCCAGCAGCTTGACAGGACAGGGGGTCCAGTACTTC. Protein product: CASSLTGQGVQYF. This sequence joins TRBV5-4 and TRBJ2-5, with 10 bases lining up with TRBD1. There are 13 residues in the CDR3. The trim removed 1 base at V and 10 bases at J, leaving 4 bases unmatched. Looked up from germline, CDR1 is SGHNT and CDR2 is YYREEE (reference sequence).

V and J are TRBV27 and TRBJ1-5; D remains unclear. From germline, CDR1 is MNHEY and CDR2 SMNVEV (reference sequence). V gave up 4 bases and J gave up 4 bases, with 11 bases separating them. This CDR3 is built from 14 residues. In nucleotides, the CDR3 is TGTGCCAGCAGTTCTTATTTAGGGAATCAGCCCCAGCATTTT. It is translated as CASSSYLGNQPQHF.

This chain links TRBV9 with TRBJ1-1; D remains ambiguous. Germline-derived CDR1 and CDR2 are SGDLS and YYNGEE. V lost 4 bases and J 1 base, leaving 29 bases between the germline ends. CDR3 length: 20 residues. The CDR3, as DNA: TGTGCCAGCAGCCCCCGGAGTGTACCAGCAGGACCGTTTGGGAACACTGAAGCTTTCTTT. Translated, it gives CASSPRSVPAGPFGNTEAFF.

The chain joins TRBV7-6 to TRBJ2-5; no firm D call. Germline CDR1 SGHVS, CDR2 FNYEAQ. The V end lost 0 bases, the J end lost 6 bases, and 11 bases lay between the germline ends. The CDR3 consists of 14 residues. The DNA for the CDR3 is TGTGCCAGCAGCTTAGCTGGGGATTTTAAGACCCAGTACTTC. Its translation: CASSLAGDFKTQYF.

The chain carries TRBV4-1 and TRBJ2-1; TRBD2 matches at 7 bases. J lost 4 bases, V lost 1 base, and 7 bases had no gene match. This CDR3 is 16 amino acids long. Per the germline V gene, CDR1 is MGHRA and CDR2 is YSYEKL. CDR3 in amino acids: CASSQVGGRDYNEQFF. In nucleotides, the CDR3 is TGCGCCAGCAGCCAAGTAGGAGGGAGGGATTACAATGAGCAGTTCTTC.

The gene calls are TRBV18 and TRBJ2-1, with TRBD1 matching over 10 bases. This CDR3 is built from 16 residues. The ends lost 0 bases at V and 7 bases at J; junction bases unmatched: 6. Germline loops: CDR1 KGHSH, CDR2 LQKENI. The CDR3 sequence is CASSPPRQGAYNEQFF. Here the CDR3 DNA reads TGTGCCAGCTCACCACCGAGACAGGGGGCGTATAATGAGCAGTTCTTC. The entire variable domain, with the rest obtained from reference TRBV18 and TRBJ2-1, is as follows: NAGVMQNPRHLVRRRGQEARLRCSPMKGHSHVYWYRQLPEEGLKFMVYLQKENIIDESGMPKERFSAEFPKEGPSILRIQQVVRGDSAAYFCASSPPRQGAYNEQFFGPGTRLTVL.

The CDR3 sequence: CASSGSNQPQHF. The DNA of the CDR3 is TGTGCCAGCAGTGGTAGCAATCAGCCCCAGCATTTT. The V call is TRBV6-1, the J call TRBJ1-5; the D is unclear. Germline V gives CDR1 MNHNS, CDR2 SASEGT. The CDR3 covers 12 residues. With 4 bases removed from V and 0 bases from J, the gap between germline ends came to 1 base.

The chain has TRBV5-4 and TRBJ2-2; 9 bases are shared with TRBD2. The trim removed 0 bases at V and 0 bases at J, leaving 0 bases unmatched. CDR1 SGHNT and CDR2 YYREEE come from the germline V gene (reference sequence). The CDR3 extends over 16 amino acids. For the CDR3, the DNA is TGTGCCAGCAGCTTGGGACTAGCGGCGAACACCGGGGAGCTGTTTTTT. This codes for CASSLGLAANTGELFF.

The CDR3 DNA sequence: TGTGCCAGCTCAACGACAGGGAACACTGAAGCTTTCTTT. This translates into CASSTTGNTEAFF. The chain uses TRBV18 and TRBJ1-1, with D possibly matching TRBD1 (6 bases). CDR3 length equals 13 residues. Germline lookup yields CDR1 KGHSH and CDR2 LQKENI. V lost 5 bases to trimming and J lost 1 base, with 8 bases between them.

This chain uses TRBV29-1 with TRBJ1-1; 8 bases are shared with TRBD1. CDR1 and CDR2 (germline): SQVTM, ANQGSEA. V gave up 7 bases and J gave up 4 bases; unmatched junction bases: 8. This CDR3 spans 13 amino acids. The CDR3: CSAGQGVITEAFF. The CDR3 DNA reads as TGCAGCGCCGGACAGGGCGTCATCACTGAAGCTTTCTTT.

This chain uses TRBV4-1 with TRBJ2-1, with 8 bases aligning to TRBD2. Germline V gene data show CDR1 as MGHRA and CDR2 as YSYEKL. Unmatched junction bases numbered 5, after V lost 3 bases and J lost 4 bases. The CDR3 has 15 amino acids. The CDR3 sequence: CASSQSGGLYNEQFF. The CDR3 DNA reads TGCGCCAGCAGCCAGTCGGGGGGGCTATACAATGAGCAGTTCTTC.

The CDR3 nucleotides are TGTGCCAGCAGCTTGGGCGACAGGGGCTTCTACGAGCAGTACTTC. Protein: CASSLGDRGFYEQYF. This chain uses TRBV7-2 with TRBJ2-7, with 8 bases lining up with TRBD1. The CDR3 length is 15 residues. The J segment lost 3 bases and the V segment lost 3 bases, leaving 7 bases of the junction unmatched. CDR1 and CDR2 from the germline V gene are SGHTA and FQGNSA.

The chain links TRBV10-3 to TRBJ1-3; D is ambiguous. V was trimmed by 7 bases and J by 0 bases, leaving 7 bases between them. This CDR3 spans 13 amino acids. Germline V gene lookup returns CDR1 ENHRY and CDR2 SYGVKD. The CDR3 loop reads CAIMASSGNTIYF. The CDR3 DNA reads TGTGCCATCATGGCGTCCTCTGGAAACACCATATATTTT.

This chain uses TRBV25-1 with TRBJ2-2; D is undetermined. The CDR3 contains 16 residues. V gave up 2 bases and J gave up 6 bases, with 16 bases separating them. Germline CDR1 reads MGHDK; CDR2 reads SYGVNS. The CDR3 loop reads CASSEPGKANSGELFF. CDR3 DNA sequence: TGTGCCAGCAGTGAACCTGGCAAGGCCAACTCCGGGGAGCTGTTTTTT.

The rearrangement links TRBV6-6 to TRBJ1-1; TRBD1 matches 8 bases. V was pared by 4 bases and J by 1 base, with 2 bases of the junction left unmatched. This CDR3 comprises 14 residues. Germline-derived CDR1 and CDR2 are MNHNY and SVGAGI (reference sequence). The DNA for the CDR3 is TGTGCCAGCAGTTTCGACAGGGGGAACACTGAAGCTTTCTTT. Its translation: CASSFDRGNTEAFF.

This clone appeared a few times. The V and J genes are TRBV2 and TRBJ1-6; D is uncertain. Looked up from germline, CDR1 is SNHLY and CDR2 is FYNNEI. There are 13 residues in the CDR3. Trimming pared 7 bases from V and 3 bases from J, leaving 7 bases between. The CDR3 sequence: CASMGFYNSPLHF. In DNA, the CDR3 is TGTGCCAGCATGGGGTTCTATAATTCACCCCTCCACTTT.

J is TRBJ2-5 and V is TRBV28, with D perhaps matching TRBD1 or TRBD2 (6 bases each). Trimming removed 4 bases from V and 5 bases from J, with 11 bases in between. The length of the CDR3 is 13 residues. Looked up from germline, CDR1 is MDHEN and CDR2 is SYDVKM. The CDR3 nucleotides read TGTGCCAGCAGTTCCCCCGGGGGCGAGACCCAGTACTTC. Amino acid sequence: CASSSPGGETQYF.

This clone was seen only a few times. This chain connects TRBV5-6 to TRBJ1-4, with D possibly being TRBD1 (6 bases). Deletions cut 1 base from V and 8 bases from J, with 9 bases between. This CDR3 comprises 13 residues. Germline assignment: CDR1 SGHDT and CDR2 YYEEEE. As DNA, the CDR3 is TGTGCCAGCAGCTTGTACAGGGACGAAAAACTGTTTTTT. Protein: CASSLYRDEKLFF.

In its sample, this clone was seen a few times. The chain couples TRBV4-2 to TRBJ2-7; D possibly corresponds to TRBD2 (5 bases). There are 15 residues in the CDR3. Trimming removed 0 bases from V and 2 bases from J, with 11 bases in between. Germline lookup yields CDR1 LGHNA and CDR2 YNFKEQ. CDR3 residues: CASSQDSSGTYEQYF. CDR3 DNA sequence: TGTGCCAGCAGCCAAGATTCAAGCGGTACCTACGAGCAGTACTTC.

Here the CDR3 DNA reads TGTGCCAGCAGCCTCCGGACAGGCGAGGGTCTCGAGCAGTACTTC. Residues: CASSLRTGEGLEQYF. The V and J genes are TRBV7-2 and TRBJ2-7; 7 bases align to TRBD1. This CDR3 is 15 amino acids long. Germline V lookup: CDR1 SGHTA, CDR2 FQGNSA. Trimming cost V 5 bases and J 6 bases; bases outside gene matches: 13. Using reference TRBV7-2 and TRBJ2-7 for the parts outside the CDR3, the full variable domain is GAGVSQSPSNKVTEKGKDVELRCDPISGHTALYWYRQSLGQGLEFLIYFQGNSAPDKSGLPSDRFSAERTGGSVSTLTIQRTQQEDSAVYLCASSLRTGEGLEQYFGPGTRLTVT.

This chain connects TRBV27 to TRBJ1-2; 8 nucleotides match TRBD1. Germline trimming cut 4 bases from V and 8 bases from J; bases unmatched to any gene: 18. The length of the CDR3 is 17 residues. Germline V lookup: CDR1 MNHEY, CDR2 SMNVEV (reference sequence). The CDR3 DNA sequence: TGTGCCAGCAGTTCCCATCAGGGGGCTCCGGGGCAGTACGGCTACACCTTC. Translating it yields CASSSHQGAPGQYGYTF.

This clone came up a few times. The chain couples TRBV5-1 to TRBJ2-1; 7 bases are shared with TRBD2. V trimming: 4 bases; J trimming: 5 bases; junction bases outside the gene matches: 12. CDR3 size: 16 residues. In germline, CDR1 is SGHRS, CDR2 YFSETQ. The CDR3 nucleotides are TGCGCCAGCAGCCCGGGACTCCGGGACTACAACAATGAGCAGTTCTTC. Translation gives CASSPGLRDYNNEQFF.

The rearrangement uses TRBV10-3 and TRBJ2-3; 10 bases agree with TRBD2. The CDR3 sequence is 18 residues long. The ends lost 5 bases at V and 2 bases at J; junction bases unmatched: 13. In germline, CDR1 is ENHRY, CDR2 SYGVKD. This chain's CDR3 is CAISYTTGLAGATDTQYF. CDR3 coding DNA: TGTGCCATCAGTTATACAACCGGGCTAGCGGGGGCCACAGATACGCAGTATTTT.

The chain employs TRBV11-2 and TRBJ1-2; TRBD1 matches at 11 bases. The CDR3 runs 15 residues. Germline V CDR1 and CDR2: SGHAT, FQNNGV. Unmatched junction bases numbered 3, after V lost 2 bases and J lost 4 bases. This chain's CDR3 is CASSLRDRGVYGYTF. CDR3 sequence (DNA): TGTGCCAGCAGCTTAAGGGACAGGGGGGTCTATGGCTACACCTTC.

This chain uses TRBV28 with TRBJ2-1, with D perhaps assigned TRBD1 or TRBD2 (5 bases each). The CDR3 has 16 amino acids. Germline-derived CDR1 and CDR2 are MDHEN and SYDVKM. V shed 6 bases and J shed 5 bases, with 20 bases lying between them. The CDR3 is CASSPPTGAPNNEQFF. The CDR3 nucleotides read TGTGCCAGCAGCCCCCCGACCGGGGCCCCCAACAATGAGCAGTTCTTC.

The V gene is TRBV5-1, the J gene TRBJ2-1; 12 nucleotides agree with TRBD2. Per germline, CDR1 SGHRS and CDR2 YFSETQ. The junction had 6 bases not matched to a gene; V was cut back by 3 bases and J by 8 bases. This CDR3 is 15 amino acids long. Written as DNA, the CDR3 is TGCGCCAGCAGCTCGGTCGCTAGCGGGAGGGATGAGCAGTTCTTC. This codes for CASSSVASGRDEQFF.

The CDR3 region is CSALDSNEQFF. CDR3 coding DNA: TGCAGTGCGCTGGACTCCAATGAGCAGTTCTTC. The rearrangement uses TRBV20-1 and TRBJ2-1; a weak D match, TRBD2 (5 bases). This CDR3 contains 11 residues. Trimming stripped 6 bases from V and 6 bases from J, with 9 bases between. The germline V gene has CDR1 DFQATT and CDR2 SNEGSKA (reference sequence).